This TCR beta chain is from a study of cytomegalovirus exposure and HLA in healthy donors. The study's findings and limits: In a later analysis, across HLA loci, associated TCR counts were highest for DRB1, lowest for HLA-C.

This CDR3 has 16 amino acids. Germline V CDR1 and CDR2: SGHDT, YYEEEE. Deletions cut 2 bases from V and 0 bases from J, with 13 bases between. About this clone: Antigen: not known.

Both 60 Vbeta primers and 13 Jbeta primers went into the PCR. In the original analysis: Roughly 11 million shared chains were among the roughly 80 million unique TCR beta chains that a later analysis counted. Assay: immunoSEQ multiplex PCR; the TCRdb copy retains only in-frame clones and omits some. The DNA was the basis for D and trimming; V, J and clone size are from that table. The sample carries about 67,000 clones, about two thirds recorded once. The TCR sequence derives from a woman in her twenties or thirties in good health and CMV-seronegative. The rearrangement joins TRBV5-6 to TRBJ2-3; weak D call: TRBD2 (5 bases). Material for sequencing was PBMCs. The CDR3 bases are TGTGCCAGCAGCTTCGGTCCTAGCCCGAGCACAGATACGCAGTATTTT. Protein product: CASSFGPSPSTDTQYF.